This TCR beta chain was identified in a study of naive and memory T cell subsets. Overall study findings and caveats: Diversity fell and Gini index rose from naive through CM, EM, EMRA. A few larger clonotypes appeared in naive repertoires, especially CD8, possibly memory cells re-expressing CD45RA.

The beta constant-region primer was an equimolar mix of two oligonucleotides covering TRBC1 and TRBC2. Nested alpha and beta constant-region primers with the SP2 primer drove four PCR rounds on ligated cDNA. From the UMI-ligation and nested PCR reads, TCRdb called clonotypes with MiXCR, one entry per CDR3 protein. In the table there are 150,000 or so distinct CDR3 sequences, roughly 20% of which are singletons. Cells stained for CD3, CD4, CD8, CD45RA and CD27 were sorted into four subsets. V gave up 5 bases and J gave up 4 bases, with 9 bases separating them. CDR3 length equals 12 residues. Per the germline V gene, CDR1 is SQVTM and CDR2 is ANQGSEA. In its sample, this clonotype was seen a few times. Its matching antigen is unknown.

Sample: naive CD4+ T cells from blood. This TCR was recovered from a human donor in good health. The chain employs TRBV29-1 and TRBJ1-3; D not resolved. CDR3 in amino acids: CSVFGGGNTIYF. For the CDR3, the DNA is TGCAGCGTTTTTGGAGGAGGAAACACCATATATTTT.